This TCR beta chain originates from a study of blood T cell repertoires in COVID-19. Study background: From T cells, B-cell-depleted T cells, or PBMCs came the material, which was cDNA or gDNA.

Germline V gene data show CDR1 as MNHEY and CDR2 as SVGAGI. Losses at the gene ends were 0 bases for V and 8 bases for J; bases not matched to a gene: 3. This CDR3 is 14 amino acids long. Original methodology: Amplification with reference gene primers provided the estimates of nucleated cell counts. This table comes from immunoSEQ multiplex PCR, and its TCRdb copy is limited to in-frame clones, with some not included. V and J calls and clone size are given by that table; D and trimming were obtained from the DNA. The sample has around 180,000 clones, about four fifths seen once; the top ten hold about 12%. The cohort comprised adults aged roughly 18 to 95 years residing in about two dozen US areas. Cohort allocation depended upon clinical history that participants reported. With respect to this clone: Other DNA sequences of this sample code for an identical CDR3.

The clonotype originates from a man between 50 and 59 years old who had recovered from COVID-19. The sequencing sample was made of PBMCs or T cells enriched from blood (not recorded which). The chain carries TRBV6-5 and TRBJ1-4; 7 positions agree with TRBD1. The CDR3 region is CASSYSGGREKLFF. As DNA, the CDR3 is TGTGCCAGCAGTTACTCAGGGGGCAGGGAAAAACTGTTTTTT.